This TCR beta chain was identified in a study of CD8+CD57+ T cells in acquired aplastic anemia. Per germline, CDR1 LNHDA and CDR2 SQIVND (reference sequence). The ends were cut back, 9 bases at V and 11 bases at J, with 24 bases in the middle. The length of the CDR3 is 14 residues. Broader study findings: Patient and control CD8+ Simpson's diversity was not significantly different. Overlap between patients and controls comprised twenty-nine CD8+ CDR3 sequences.

As to this clonotype: Its antigen is not identified. The missing conserved phenylalanine or tryptophan at the end of this CDR3 makes a read error likely.

The use of genomic DNA as template underpinned the TCR beta VDJ and CDR3 profiling. TCRdb independently ran MiXCR on the reads; one entry per CDR3 protein. The data show a few hundred thousand distinct CDR3 sequences, under 80% seen once. The sequence came from a human donor in good health, serving as a control. Sample: sorted CD4+, CD8+, or CD8+CD57+ T cells (not recorded which) from PBMCs. The chain joins TRBV19 to TRBJ2-3; D gene unclear. This CDR3 is CASSPETGTDEQYL. The CDR3 coding sequence is TGTGCCAGCAGTCCCGAGACGGGCACCGATGAGCAGTATCTC.